This paragraph covers one T cell receptor (beta chain) sequence. Its antigen is unknown. Germline-derived CDR1 and CDR2 are SGHDT and YYEEEE. V shed 1 base and J shed 8 bases, with 16 bases lying between them. The CDR3 covers 15 residues. Assay: immunoSEQ multiplex PCR; the TCRdb copy retains only in-frame clones and omits some. Here the sample spans roughly 13,000 clones, 85% to 95% being singletons. This entry belongs to a study of untreated major depressive disorder. The study, taken as a whole, reports: Depressed patients' CD4+ T cells carried increased TRBV05-01 (Vbeta 5.1) usage versus control CD4+ T cells.

The receptor was derived from a woman under 40 with major depressive disorder. The chain links TRBV5-6 to TRBJ2-1, with D possibly matching TRBD2 (5 bases). The sample comprised CD4+ T cells from PBMCs. The CDR3 here is CASSLNHGVAHEQFF. The DNA for the CDR3 is TGTGCCAGCAGCTTGAACCACGGGGTCGCCCATGAGCAGTTCTTC. The full variable domain, in which reference TRBV5-6 and TRBJ2-1 provide the parts outside the CDR3, is DAGVTQSPTHLIKTRGQQVTLRCSPKSGHDTVSWYQQALGQGPQFIFQYYEEEERQRGNFPDRFSGHQFPNYSSELNVNALLLGDSALYLCASSLNHGVAHEQFFGPGTRLTVL.